This T cell receptor (beta chain) was recovered during a study of T-cell reconstitution after alpha-beta-depleted transplantation in children. This clonotype was detected only a few times. Preparation of the TCRbeta library used unique molecular identifiers. TCRdb re-called the PCR reads with MiXCR, one entry per CDR3 protein. The table records 530,000 or so distinct CDR3 sequences, roughly 30% of them present only once. The germline CDR1 and CDR2 sequences are SGHRS and YFSETQ. V trimming: 1 base; J trimming: 3 bases; junction bases outside the gene matches: 2. The length of the CDR3 is 15 residues. This material consisted of PBMCs, taken before TCRalphabeta/CD19-depleted stem cell transplant. The sequence was collected from a boy under three years old with Wiskott-Aldrich syndrome, due to receive a stem cell transplant. The chain joins TRBV5-1 to TRBJ1-3; 9 nucleotides agree with TRBD1. Here the CDR3 reads CASSLRTGVGNTIYF. The CDR3 region has the DNA TGCGCCAGCAGCTTGAGGACAGGGGTTGGAAACACCATATATTTT.